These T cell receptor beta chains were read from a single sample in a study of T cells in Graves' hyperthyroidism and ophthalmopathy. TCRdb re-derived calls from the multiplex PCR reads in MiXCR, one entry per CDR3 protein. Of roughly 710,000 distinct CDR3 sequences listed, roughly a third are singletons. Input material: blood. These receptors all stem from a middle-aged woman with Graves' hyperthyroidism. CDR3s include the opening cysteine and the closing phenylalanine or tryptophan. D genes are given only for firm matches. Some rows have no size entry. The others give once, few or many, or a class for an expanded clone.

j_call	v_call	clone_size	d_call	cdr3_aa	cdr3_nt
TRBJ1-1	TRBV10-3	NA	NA	CAISENLGTGEAFF	TGTGCCATCAGTGAGAATTTGGGGACGGGAGAAGCTTTCTTT
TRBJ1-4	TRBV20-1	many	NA	CSVSLRGNEKLFF	TGCAGTGTATCCCTCAGGGGTAACGAAAAACTGTTTTTT
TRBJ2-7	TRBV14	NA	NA	CASSQGSPTHEQYF	TGTGCCAGCAGCCAAGGTTCACCTACACACGAGCAGTACTTC
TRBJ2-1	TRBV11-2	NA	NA	CASSLDRGEQFF	TGTGCCAGCAGCTTAGATCGCGGTGAGCAGTTCTTC
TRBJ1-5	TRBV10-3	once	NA	CASRQIPGARRQPQHF	TGTGCCAGCAGACAGATTCCGGGGGCCAGACGTCAGCCCCAGCATTTT
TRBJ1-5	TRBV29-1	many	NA	CSVVSQGNQPQHF	TGCAGCGTTGTTTCACAGGGCAATCAGCCCCAGCATTTT
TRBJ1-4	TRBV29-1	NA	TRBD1	CSVGPNRGSYNEKLFF	TGCAGCGTGGGCCCGAACAGGGGTTCCTACAATGAAAAACTGTTTTTT
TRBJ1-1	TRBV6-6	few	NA	CASSYLQALNTEAFF	TGTGCCAGCAGTTACTTACAGGCCTTGAACACTGAAGCTTTCTTT
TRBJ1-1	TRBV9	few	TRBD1	CASSEWDRDVTEAFF	TGTGCCAGCAGCGAGTGGGACAGGGATGTCACTGAAGCTTTCTTT
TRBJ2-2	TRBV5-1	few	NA	CASGGGAGQEVRVGELFF	TGCGCCAGCGGCGGGGGCGCTGGACAGGAGGTCCGCGTCGGGGAGCTGTTTTTT
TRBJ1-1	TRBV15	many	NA	CATSRDQGQGQAFF	TGTGCCACCAGCAGAGATCAGGGGCAGGGACAAGCTTTCTTT
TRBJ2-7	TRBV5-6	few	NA	CASSSAPGIAYEQYF	TGTGCCAGCAGCTCGGCCCCCGGGATTGCCTACGAGCAGTACTTC
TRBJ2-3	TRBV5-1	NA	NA	CASSLEGSGTQYF	TGCGCCAGCAGCTTGGAGGGGAGTGGGACGCAGTATTTT
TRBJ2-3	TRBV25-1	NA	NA	CASSASTRGSTDTQYF	TGTGCCAGCAGTGCCTCGACCCGCGGAAGCACAGATACGCAGTATTTT
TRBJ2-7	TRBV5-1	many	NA	CASSSHVGSYEQYF	TGCGCCAGCAGCTCGCACGTAGGGTCCTACGAGCAGTACTTC
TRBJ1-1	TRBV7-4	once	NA	CASSHPGRGAAEAFF	TGTGCCAGCAGCCACCCGGGGCGGGGCGCCGCTGAAGCTTTCTTT
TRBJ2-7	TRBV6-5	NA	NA	CASSSSAGNSYEQYF	TGTGCCAGCAGTTCTAGCGCGGGGAATTCCTACGAGCAGTACTTC
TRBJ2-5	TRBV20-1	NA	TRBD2	CSAKGLVGQETQYF	TGCAGTGCTAAGGGACTAGTGGGGCAAGAGACCCAGTACTTC
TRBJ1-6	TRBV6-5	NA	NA	CAISYSGVAAYNSPLHF	TGTGCCATCAGTTACTCGGGTGTTGCGGCATATAATTCACCCCTCCACTTT
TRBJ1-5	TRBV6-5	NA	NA	CASSYGAAQPQHF	TGTGCCAGCAGTTACGGGGCGGCTCAGCCCCAGCATTTT
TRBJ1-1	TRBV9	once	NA	CASSGHFFTEAFF	TGTGCCAGCAGTGGACATTTTTTCACTGAAGCTTTCTTT
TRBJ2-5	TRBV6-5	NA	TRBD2	CASSYRYSLAGVTAETQYF	TGTGCCAGCAGTTACCGCTATTCACTAGCGGGAGTCACGGCCGAGACCCAGTACTTC
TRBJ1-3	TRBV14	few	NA	CASSQVEVLSSGNTIYF	TGTGCCAGCAGCCAAGTCGAAGTCCTCTCCTCTGGAAACACCATATATTTT
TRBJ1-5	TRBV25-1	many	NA	CASSESAGSNQPQHF	TGTGCCAGCAGTGAATCTGCAGGCAGTAATCAGCCCCAGCATTTT
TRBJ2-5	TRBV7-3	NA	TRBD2	CASSPSDGRPRETQYF	TGTGCCAGCAGCCCCAGCGACGGGAGGCCGCGAGAGACCCAGTACTTC
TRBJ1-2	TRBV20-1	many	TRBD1	CSAHVTGGGYTF	TGCAGTGCCCATGTCACAGGGGGTGGCTACACCTTC
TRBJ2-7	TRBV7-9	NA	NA	CASSLGSADEQYF	TGTGCCAGCAGTTTAGGGTCGGCAGACGAGCAGTACTTC
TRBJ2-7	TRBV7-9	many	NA	CASSRTVYEQYF	TGTGCCAGCAGTCGGACAGTCTACGAGCAGTACTTC
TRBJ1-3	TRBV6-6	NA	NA	CASSLGLGSSGNTIYF	TGTGCCAGCAGTTTGGGGCTGGGCAGCTCTGGAAACACCATATATTTT
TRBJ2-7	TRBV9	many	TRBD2	CASLGLAGGEQYF	TGTGCCAGCCTAGGACTAGCGGGAGGCGAGCAGTACTTC
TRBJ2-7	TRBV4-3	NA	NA	CASSQGMVGSSRQYF	TGCGCCAGCAGCCAAGGTATGGTTGGGAGCTCACGGCAGTACTTC
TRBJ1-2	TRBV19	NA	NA	CASSNPVNGYGYTF	TGTGCCAGTAGTAACCCCGTTAATGGCTATGGCTACACCTTC
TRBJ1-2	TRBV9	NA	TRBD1	CARQGAGYTF	TGTGCCAGACAGGGGGCTGGCTACACCTTC
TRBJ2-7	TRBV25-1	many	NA	CASSGGSSVQYF	TGTGCCAGCAGTGGGGGCTCTTCCGTGCAGTACTTC
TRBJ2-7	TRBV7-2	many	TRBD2	CASSSLAGASYEQYF	TGTGCCAGCAGCTCACTAGCGGGAGCCTCCTACGAGCAGTACTTC
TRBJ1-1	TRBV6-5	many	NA	CASSYSMGAQAFF	TGTGCCAGCAGTTACTCGATGGGGGCGCAGGCTTTCTTT
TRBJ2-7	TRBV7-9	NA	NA	CASSLVEYEQYF	TGTGCCAGCAGCTTAGTGGAATACGAGCAGTACTTC
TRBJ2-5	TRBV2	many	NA	CASSVMETQYF	TGTGCCAGCAGCGTCATGGAGACCCAGTACTTC
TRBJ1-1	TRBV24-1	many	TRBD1	CATSDSPGQGNTEAFF	TGTGCCACCAGTGACTCCCCGGGACAGGGGAACACTGAAGCTTTCTTT
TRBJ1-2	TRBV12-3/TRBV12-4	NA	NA	CASSPTISGYGYTF	TGTGCCAGCAGTCCTACAATCTCGGGCTATGGCTACACCTTC
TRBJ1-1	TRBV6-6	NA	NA	CASSYSGDPFF	TGTGCCAGCAGTTACTCAGGGGATCCTTTCTTT
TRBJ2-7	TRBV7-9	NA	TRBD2	CASSSRGLVGNEQYF	TGTGCCAGCAGCTCCCGGGGACTAGTTGGCAATGAGCAGTACTTC
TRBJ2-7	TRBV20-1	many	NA	CSASEGPYEQYF	TGCAGTGCTAGCGAGGGTCCCTACGAGCAGTACTTC
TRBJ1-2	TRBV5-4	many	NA	CASSLGFGDNGYTF	TGTGCCAGCAGCTTGGGGTTCGGAGACAATGGCTACACCTTC
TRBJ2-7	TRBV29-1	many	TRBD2	CSVDGGSGTSYEQYF	TGCAGCGTTGACGGAGGTAGCGGGACTTCCTACGAGCAGTACTTC
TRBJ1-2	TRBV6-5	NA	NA	CASSFSGSGGGYTF	TGTGCCAGCAGTTTTTCCGGGTCTGGTGGGGGCTACACCTTC
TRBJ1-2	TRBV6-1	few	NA	CASSAYQEGNGYTF	TGTGCCAGCAGTGCTTACCAAGAGGGAAATGGCTACACCTTC
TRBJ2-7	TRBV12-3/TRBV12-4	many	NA	CASSLQFSYEQYF	TGTGCCAGCAGTTTACAGTTCTCCTACGAGCAGTACTTC
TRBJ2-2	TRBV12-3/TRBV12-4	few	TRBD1	CATGQGALAGELFF	TGTGCCACGGGTCAGGGGGCGTTAGCCGGGGAGCTGTTTTTT
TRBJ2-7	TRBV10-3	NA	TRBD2	CASSEPTSGRYEQYF	TGTGCCAGCAGTGAACCGACTAGCGGGAGGTACGAGCAGTACTTC
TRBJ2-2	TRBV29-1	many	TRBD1	CSEQGAGTGELFF	TGCAGCGAACAGGGGGCCGGCACCGGGGAGCTGTTTTTT
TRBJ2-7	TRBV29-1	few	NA	CSATVTGSYEQYF	TGCAGCGCCACCGTGACAGGTTCCTACGAGCAGTACTTC
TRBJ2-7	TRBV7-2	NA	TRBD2	CASSLLSPPSGGFEQYF	TGTGCCAGCAGCCTATTAAGCCCTCCCTCGGGGGGGTTCGAGCAGTACTTC
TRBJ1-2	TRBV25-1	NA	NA	CASSEYRQLTSYGYTF	TGTGCCAGCAGTGAATATCGACAGTTAACATCCTATGGCTACACCTTC